This entry describes one T cell receptor (beta chain). This sample stems from a study of blood T cell repertoires in COVID-19. Study-wide background: Sites across the United States, Italy and Spain contributed samples from acute and convalescent COVID-19. The cDNA or gDNA used as material had been derived from T cells, B-cell-depleted T cells, or PBMCs.

V gave up 4 bases and J gave up 2 bases; unmatched junction bases: 6. The germline CDR1 and CDR2 sequences are SGHRS and YFSETQ. This CDR3 is built from 16 residues. In the authors' methods: By means of reference gene primer amplification, nucleated cell counts were estimated. The method was immunoSEQ multiplex PCR; TCRdb's version includes in-frame clones alone and lacks a portion of them. V and J calls plus clone size are reproduced from that table; the DNA served to infer D and trimming. Of 81,000 or so clones listed, 70% to 90% are singletons. The gene calls are TRBV5-1 and TRBJ2-3; TRBD2 matches at 11 bases. This sequence originates from a human donor in a cohort sampled during active COVID-19. The sequenced sample was peripheral blood. CDR3 coding DNA: TGCGCCAGCAGCCGCGGACTAGCGGGCCTCACAGATACGCAGTATTTT. Its translation is CASSRGLAGLTDTQYF.